This T cell receptor (beta chain) is from a study of blood T cell repertoires in COVID-19. Study at large: Acute and convalescent COVID-19 samples came from the United States, Italy and Spain.

This clone was picked up one time. V gave up 8 bases and J gave up 7 bases, with 18 bases separating them. Germline loops: CDR1 LGHDT, CDR2 YNNKEL (reference sequence). CDR3 length: 13 amino acids. Produced via immunoSEQ multiplex PCR; TCRdb's table is partial and in-frame only. The sample consists of 200,000 or so clones, 84% of them appearing once. Material for sequencing was peripheral blood. The chain employs TRBV3-1 (or the pseudogene TRBV3-2) and TRBJ2-7, with D perhaps matching TRBD1 (5 bases). This sequence originates from a man aged 35 to 55 who had recovered from COVID-19. CDR3 amino acids: CASVGYVAGEQYF. The CDR3 DNA follows: TGTGCCAGCGTGGGTTACGTGGCAGGGGAGCAGTACTTC.